Below, 7 T cell receptor beta chains from the same sample are listed, as sequenced in a study of CD8+ T cells in alopecia areata. The sample's treatment: oral pan-JAK inhibitor, 5-10 mg twice daily. Extraction and reverse transcription of RNA yielded cDNA as the sequencing template. Profiled with immunoSEQ multiplex PCR; TCRdb holds only in-frame clones, not every one. The sample shows 170,000 or so clones, 50% to 70% of them seen only once. Sequenced here: CD4+ T cells sorted from blood, sampled at week 4, from a patient treated with tofacitinib. The origin of the receptors is a human donor with alopecia areata.

The chain joins TRBV7-2 to TRBJ2-7, with D perhaps assigned TRBD1 or TRBD2 (6 bases each). Germline V gives CDR1 SGHTA, CDR2 FQGNSA. The CDR3 length is 14 residues. V was shortened by 1 base and J by 2 bases, with 9 bases between the two germline ends. CDR3 DNA: TGTGCCAGCAGCTTAGAGGGGGGTCCCTACGAGCAGTACTTC. It encodes CASSLEGGPYEQYF.

V usage is TRBV4-1 and J usage is TRBJ1-6; D gene uncertain. CDR1 and CDR2 (germline): MGHRA, YSYEKL. Between the trimmed V and J ends, which lost 0 bases and 7 bases, there was a span of 10 bases. There are 15 residues in the CDR3. CDR3 residues: CASSQDKVGNSPLHF. The CDR3 region has the DNA TGCGCCAGCAGCCAAGATAAGGTGGGGAATTCACCCCTCCACTTT.

This chain's CDR3 is CAWSQTGVHEQFF. The CDR3 DNA reads as TGTGCCTGGAGCCAGACAGGGGTGCATGAGCAGTTCTTC. The genes are TRBV30 and TRBJ2-1; 8 nucleotides agree with TRBD1. CDR1 GTSNPN and CDR2 SVGIG come from the germline V gene (reference sequence). The CDR3 runs to 13 residues. J lost 8 bases, V lost 3 bases, and 6 bases had no gene match.

The CDR3: CASSDQQGGGYTF. The CDR3 coding sequence is TGTGCCAGCAGTGATCAGCAGGGTGGTGGCTACACCTTC. This chain links TRBV2 with TRBJ1-2; tentatively, D is TRBD1 (5 bases). Germline CDR1 is SNHLY and CDR2 is FYNNEI. This CDR3 spans 13 amino acids. Trimming shortened V by 3 bases and J by 7 bases, and 12 bases separated the two germline ends.

CDR3 loop: CASSRGENTGELFF. In nucleotides, the CDR3 is TGTGCCAGTAGCCGTGGGGAGAACACCGGGGAGCTGTTTTTT. V gene TRBV19 combines with J gene TRBJ2-2; unclear D gene. Looked up from germline, CDR1 is LNHDA and CDR2 is SQIVND (reference sequence). V gave up 6 bases and J gave up 1 base, with 9 bases separating them. This CDR3 comprises 14 residues.

CDR3 residues: CASSSSYVQETQYF. The CDR3, as DNA: TGTGCCAGCAGCTCTAGTTATGTGCAAGAGACCCAGTACTTC. The chain joins TRBV7-2 to TRBJ2-5; D ambiguous. Trimming removed 4 bases at V and 2 bases at J, with 11 bases between. The germline CDR1 and CDR2 sequences are SGHTA and FQGNSA. The CDR3 has 14 residues.

This clone is a singleton in its sample. This chain uses TRBV2 with TRBJ1-2; D is ambiguous. The length of the CDR3 is 14 residues. Germline V lookup: CDR1 SNHLY, CDR2 FYNNEI. Between the trimmed V and J ends, which lost 6 bases and 4 bases, there was a span of 15 bases. The CDR3 region has the DNA TGTGCCAGCAGCGCGGAAGCGGGGTCCTATGGCTACACCTTC. It encodes CASSAEAGSYGYTF.